These 20 T cell receptor beta chains originate from one sample sequenced in a study of control samples from healthy donors and cancer patients. Produced via immunoSEQ multiplex PCR; TCRdb's table is partial and in-frame only. The table lists over 100,000 clones, around 88% of them singletons. Sequenced input: blood. The receptors stem from a woman in her forties or fifties in good health.

This chain joins TRBV6-2 or TRBV6-3 and TRBJ2-1, with D unresolved. The V end lost 2 bases, the J end lost 3 bases, and 8 bases lay between the germline ends. The CDR3 runs 14 residues. Germline V gene data show CDR1 as MNHEY and CDR2 as SVGEGT. CDR3 in DNA: TGTGCCAGCAGTTACCTCGGCGGCTACAATGAGCAGTTCTTC. Protein sequence: CASSYLGGYNEQFF.

This rearrangement joins TRBV11-3 to TRBJ2-2; possible D gene TRBD2, 5 bases. Trimming removed 1 base at V and 5 bases at J, with 8 bases between. There are 14 residues in the CDR3. Germline CDR1 is SGHNT and CDR2 is YENEEA. The CDR3 spells CASSLAEDTGELFF. The CDR3 DNA follows: TGTGCCAGCAGCTTAGCGGAGGATACCGGGGAGCTGTTTTTT. Full variable domain (rest looked up from reference TRBV11-3 and TRBJ2-2): EAGVVQSPRYKIIEKKQPVAFWCNPISGHNTLYWYLQNLGQGPELLIRYENEEAVDDSQLPKDRFSAERLKGVDSTLKIQPAELGDSAVYLCASSLAEDTGELFFGEGSRLTVL.

The chain links TRBV21-1 to TRBJ1-2. TRBV21-1 is a pseudogene locus. The CDR3 runs to 14 residues. The CDR3 bases are TGTGCCAGCAGCAAAGCGGGAGGGTGTTGTGGCTACACCTTC. Its protein is CASSKAGGCCGYTF.

V and J are TRBV27 and TRBJ1-5, with a tentative D call TRBD1 (5 bases). Germline CDR1 is MNHEY and CDR2 is SMNVEV (reference sequence). Trimming took off 8 bases at V and 2 bases at J, with 10 bases between the two ends. There are 13 residues in the CDR3. CDR3 loop: CASGVGGNQPQHF. As DNA, the CDR3 is TGTGCCAGCGGAGTAGGGGGCAATCAGCCCCAGCATTTT.

CDR3 sequence reads: CASSPGGRGETQYF. The CDR3 DNA is TGTGCCAGCAGTCCGGGGGGGAGGGGAGAGACCCAGTACTTC. V is TRBV27 and J is TRBJ2-5, with 8 bases aligning to TRBD2. Germline V gene lookup returns CDR1 MNHEY and CDR2 SMNVEV (reference sequence). The CDR3 extends over 14 amino acids. The V segment lost 5 bases and the J segment 4 bases; nucleotides outside the gene matches: 6.

The chain joins TRBV10-3 to TRBJ2-3, with D unclear. Per the germline V gene, CDR1 is ENHRY and CDR2 is SYGVKD. There are 11 residues in the CDR3. Trimming stripped 5 bases from V and 2 bases from J, with 2 bases between. CDR3 DNA: TGTGCCATCAGTTCCACAGATACGCAGTATTTT. It encodes CAISSTDTQYF.

The chain employs TRBV5-4 and TRBJ2-5; possible D gene TRBD1, 6 bases. Between the trimmed V and J ends, which lost 4 bases and 3 bases, there was a span of 16 bases. Looked up from germline, CDR1 is SGHNT and CDR2 is YYREEE (reference sequence). The CDR3 extends over 15 amino acids. The CDR3 is CASSRRSQGEETQYF. CDR3 DNA: TGTGCCAGCAGCAGGCGGTCACAGGGCGAAGAGACCCAGTACTTC. The variable domain in full, with the rest retrieved from reference TRBV5-4 and TRBJ2-5, is ETGVTQSPTHLIKTRGQQVTLRCSSQSGHNTVSWYQQALGQGPQFIFQYYREEENGRGNFPPRFSGLQFPNYSSELNVNALELDDSALYLCASSRRSQGEETQYFGPGTRLLVL.

As to this clone: At one end, the junction sequence differs from germline, possibly due to a read error. The DNA for the CDR3 is TGTGCCAGCAGCTTAACCGCACTAGCGGGCAGTTACAATGAGAAGTTCTTC. Amino acid sequence: CASSLTALAGSYNEKFF. The chain employs TRBV7-2 and TRBJ2-1; the match to TRBD2 covers 9 bases. Germline V lookup: CDR1 SGHTA, CDR2 FQGNSA. This CDR3 is built from 17 residues.

The rearrangement joins TRBV2 to TRBJ1-1; a possible D gene is TRBD1 (6 bases). The CDR3 sequence is 13 residues long. V lost 2 bases, J lost 6 bases, and 10 bases lay in between. Germline CDR1 is SNHLY and CDR2 is FYNNEI. The CDR3 coding sequence is TGTGCCAGCAGTGAAAGGGGGGGTGCTGAAGCTTTCTTT. Translation: CASSERGGAEAFF.

This clone was recorded only once. The chain employs TRBV7-3 and TRBJ2-3; 7 bases line up with TRBD1. With 5 bases clipped from V and 2 bases from J, the junction kept 10 bases outside the gene matches. In germline, CDR1 is SGHTA, CDR2 FQGTGA. The CDR3 has 16 amino acids. CDR3 sequence (DNA): TGTGCCAGCAGCGCGAGAAAACAGGGGCCCACAGATACGCAGTATTTT. Translating gives CASSARKQGPTDTQYF.

The J gene is TRBJ2-2, the V gene TRBV7-2; D is ambiguous. Per germline, CDR1 SGHTA and CDR2 FQGNSA. This CDR3 comprises 16 residues. Trimming took off 5 bases at V and 2 bases at J, with 15 bases between the two ends. This chain's CDR3 is CASSLGGRRNTGELFF. CDR3 coding DNA: TGTGCCAGCAGCCTAGGTGGCCGCAGAAACACCGGGGAGCTGTTTTTT.

Written as DNA, the CDR3 is TGTGCCAGCAGTTTAAGGGAGACCCAGTACTTC. Its protein product is CASSLRETQYF. The J gene is TRBJ2-5, the V gene TRBV28, with unresolved D. The CDR3 loop spans 11 amino acids. V was trimmed by 2 bases and J by 5 bases, leaving 3 bases between them. Germline V gene sequence: CDR1 MDHEN, CDR2 SYDVKM.

The genes are TRBV6-2 or TRBV6-3 and TRBJ1-1; D perhaps matches TRBD1 (6 bases). CDR1 and CDR2 from the germline V gene are MNHEY and SVGEGT. The CDR3 has 14 residues. Between the trimmed V and J ends, which lost 5 bases and 2 bases, there was a span of 12 bases. The CDR3 loop is CASSPTGGNTEAFF. As DNA, the CDR3 is TGTGCCAGCAGTCCAACCGGGGGCAACACTGAAGCTTTCTTT.

The V call is TRBV10-2, the J call TRBJ2-2, with D possibly matching TRBD2 (7 bases). V was trimmed by 4 bases and J by 6 bases, leaving 15 bases between them. The CDR3 is 15 amino acids. Germline values: CDR1 WSHSY, CDR2 SAAADI. Here the CDR3 DNA reads TGCGCCAGCAGTGGAACCAGGGAGGGGGCCGGGGAGCTGTTTTTT. Translation: CASSGTREGAGELFF.

The chain recombines TRBV4-3 with TRBJ2-1, with 14 nucleotides matching TRBD2. The length of the CDR3 is 21 residues. The germline gives CDR1 LGHNA, CDR2 YSLEER. Losses at the gene ends were 1 base for V and 3 bases for J; bases not matched to a gene: 14. The CDR3 DNA is TGCGCCAGCAGCCAAGTCTACCAACCGGGACTAGCGGGAGCTCACTACAATGAGCAGTTCTTC. This gives the protein CASSQVYQPGLAGAHYNEQFF.

This chain uses TRBV6-2 or TRBV6-3 with TRBJ2-7; 10 bases agree with TRBD2. Germline CDR1 is MNHEY and CDR2 is SVGEGT. The CDR3 runs to 13 residues. V lost 6 bases and J lost 2; bases outside the gene matches: 1. CDR3 sequence reads: CASSGLAAYEQYV. CDR3 DNA: TGTGCCAGCAGCGGACTAGCGGCCTACGAGCAGTACGTC.

This chain joins TRBV7-3 and TRBJ2-6; TRBD1 matches at 10 bases. There are 19 residues in the CDR3. Germline loops: CDR1 SGHTA, CDR2 FQGTGA. The J segment lost 4 bases and the V segment lost 1 base, leaving 10 bases of the junction unmatched. DNA for the CDR3: TGTGCCAGCAGCTTAATGCGTGGGACAGGGGCGGTAGGGGCCAACGTCCTGACTTTC. It specifies CASSLMRGTGAVGANVLTF.

The J gene is TRBJ1-3, the V gene TRBV30; a possible D gene is TRBD1 (5 bases). Germline lookup yields CDR1 GTSNPN and CDR2 SVGIG (reference sequence). The germline V and J ends were trimmed by 3 bases and 2 bases, with 14 bases remaining between them. The CDR3 sequence is 15 residues long. The CDR3 loop reads CAWRGRTGPGNTIYF. CDR3 nucleotide sequence: TGTGCCTGGAGGGGCCGAACAGGTCCTGGAAACACCATATATTTT.

The genes are TRBV11-2 and TRBJ2-1, with D hard to call. V was pared by 0 bases and J by 0 bases, with 9 bases between. The germline CDR1 and CDR2 sequences are SGHAT and FQNNGV. The CDR3 is 16 residues long. The CDR3: CASSLDLQASYNEQFF. CDR3 nucleotide sequence: TGTGCCAGCAGCTTAGATCTCCAGGCCTCCTACAATGAGCAGTTCTTC. Using reference TRBV11-2 and TRBJ2-1 for the parts outside the CDR3, the full variable domain is EAGVAQSPRYKIIEKRQSVAFWCNPISGHATLYWYQQILGQGPKLLIQFQNNGVVDDSQLPKDRFSAERLKGVDSTLKIQPAKLEDSAVYLCASSLDLQASYNEQFFGPGTRLTVL.

This chain connects TRBV6-2 or TRBV6-3 to TRBJ2-5, with 13 bases identical to TRBD2. Germline-derived CDR1 and CDR2 are MNHEY and SVGEGT. Trimming took 2 bases from V and 5 from J; bases not matched to a gene: 14. The CDR3 spans 19 residues. The CDR3 DNA is TGTGCCAGCAGTTACCGAACTAGCGGGGGGGGCAGAAGTTGGGAGACCCAGTACTTC. It codes for CASSYRTSGGGRSWETQYF.